These 26 T cell receptor beta chains originate from one sample sequenced in a study of beta chain features in type 1 diabetes (dated by TCRdb to the late 2010s). The library came from the immunoSEQ multiplex PCR assay. The entire isolated RNA was reverse transcribed using the High Capacity cDNA Reverse Transcription Kit, and thus expressed TCRB transcripts were sequenced. What TCRdb holds here is the immuneACCESS table cut down to in-frame rearrangements. Part of the clones is not present; checked against another copy, under half of the missing clones reflect an unresolved V gene, and the others are unexplained. The sample table contains some 60,000 clones; only one count was recorded for roughly three fifths of them. About 2.2% of the sample comes from the top ten. The sample was Tregs from blood. Sample cell subset or site, as interpreted from the label and publication: regulatory CD4+ T cells. The receptors shown here come from a young woman in good health.

The chain couples TRBV7-2 to TRBJ2-2; TRBD2 agrees at 7 bases. V gave up 3 bases and J gave up 5 bases; unmatched junction bases: 6. Germline CDR1 and CDR2: SGHTA and FQGNSA. The CDR3 has 15 residues. The CDR3 nucleotides are TGTGCCAGCAGCTTCGGTTGGGGGGGGACCGGGGAGCTGTTTTTT. This translates into CASSFGWGGTGELFF. Supplemented by reference TRBV7-2 and TRBJ2-2, the full variable domain reads GAGVSQSPSNKVTEKGKDVELRCDPISGHTALYWYRQSLGQGLEFLIYFQGNSAPDKSGLPSDRFSAERTGGSVSTLTIQRTQQEDSAVYLCASSFGWGGTGELFFGEGSRLTVL.

This clone showed up just once. The chain is built from TRBV27 and TRBJ1-5, with D possibly being TRBD1 (6 bases). V shed 3 bases and J shed 6 bases, with 12 bases lying between them. The CDR3 covers 14 residues. Germline lookup yields CDR1 MNHEY and CDR2 SMNVEV (reference sequence). CDR3 protein: CASSFGRGRQPQHF. The CDR3 DNA reads as TGTGCCAGCAGTTTCGGCAGGGGCCGTCAGCCCCAGCATTTT.

This chain links TRBV6-6 with TRBJ2-2, with a possible D match to TRBD2 (5 bases). V lost 0 bases to trimming and J lost 7 bases, with 9 bases between them. The CDR3 runs to 14 residues. Per germline, CDR1 MNHNY and CDR2 SVGAGI (reference sequence). The CDR3 is CASSYSMEVGELFF. The CDR3 DNA sequence: TGTGCCAGCAGTTACTCCATGGAGGTCGGGGAGCTGTTTTTT.

This clone turned up a few times. This chain uses TRBV5-1 with TRBJ2-3; TRBD1 aligns across 7 bases. Trimming cost V 4 bases and J 1 base; bases outside gene matches: 6. Germline CDR1 is SGHRS and CDR2 is YFSETQ. The CDR3 runs to 15 residues. CDR3 sequence (DNA): TGCGCCAGCAGCCCATCGGGGACAGGCACAGATACGCAGTATTTT. Translation gives CASSPSGTGTDTQYF.

This clone turned up a few times. J is TRBJ1-4 and V is TRBV19; 7 nucleotides match TRBD1. V shed 3 bases, J shed 5 bases, and the junction held 3 bases outside the gene matches. This CDR3 comprises 14 residues. The V gene's germline CDR1 is LNHDA and CDR2 SQIVND (reference sequence). The CDR3 spells CASSMTGWNEKLFF. The CDR3, as DNA: TGTGCCAGTAGTATGACAGGGTGGAATGAAAAACTGTTTTTT.

The chain couples TRBV19 to TRBJ1-1, with a tentative D call TRBD1 (6 bases). With 7 bases removed from V and 4 bases from J, the gap between germline ends came to 13 bases. Germline V lookup: CDR1 LNHDA, CDR2 SQIVND (reference sequence). This CDR3 has 13 residues. CDR3 DNA sequence: TGTGCCAGTAAATGGAGAGGGGGCACTGAAGCTTTCTTT. Protein product: CASKWRGGTEAFF. The variable domain in full, with the rest retrieved from reference TRBV19 and TRBJ1-1, is DGGITQSPKYLFRKEGQNVTLSCEQNLNHDAMYWYRQDPGQGLRLIYYSQIVNDFQKGDIAEGYSVSREKKESFPLTVTSAQKNPTAFYLCASKWRGGTEAFFGQGTRLTVV.

The rearrangement links TRBV5-1 to TRBJ2-2, with D hard to call. Germline-derived CDR1 and CDR2 are SGHRS and YFSETQ. The CDR3 runs 12 residues. The germline V and J ends were trimmed by 4 bases and 7 bases, with 8 bases remaining between them. The CDR3 reads CASSPGLGELFF. The DNA of the CDR3 is TGCGCCAGCAGCCCGGGTCTCGGGGAGCTGTTTTTT.

This clone was found a few times. One junction end disagrees with the germline gene, perhaps due to a read error. Other DNA sequences in the same sample also yield this CDR3. The chain carries TRBV5-1 and TRBJ1-6; D may be TRBD1 (5 bases). CDR1 and CDR2 from the germline V gene are SGHRS and YFSETQ. The CDR3 runs 15 residues. The CDR3: CASSRVRADNSPLHF. As DNA, the CDR3 is TGCGCCAGCAGCCGGGTCAGGGCTGATAATTCGCCCCTCCACTTT.

Written as DNA, the CDR3 is TGCGCCAGCAGCCTACGACAGGGGCAAGAGACCCAGTACTTC. Translation gives CASSLRQGQETQYF. The chain joins TRBV5-1 to TRBJ2-5, with 8 bases lining up with TRBD1. J gave up 2 bases and V 4 bases, and 4 bases lay outside the gene matches. Per germline, CDR1 SGHRS and CDR2 YFSETQ. The CDR3 consists of 14 residues.

This clone was recorded only once. The chain has TRBV5-1 and TRBJ2-2; 7 bases match TRBD1. The CDR3 totals 14 residues. The germline CDR1 and CDR2 sequences are SGHRS and YFSETQ. With V trimmed by 6 bases and J by 5 bases, 7 bases remained unmatched. Here the CDR3 DNA reads TGCGCCAGCACCTACAGGGGCGAGACCGGGGAGCTGTTTTTT. Protein: CASTYRGETGELFF. The whole variable domain, remainder taken from reference TRBV5-1 and TRBJ2-2, is KAGVTQTPRYLIKTRGQQVTLSCSPISGHRSVSWYQQTPGQGLQFLFEYFSETQRNKGNFPGRFSGRQFSNSRSEMNVSTLELGDSALYLCASTYRGETGELFFGEGSRLTVL.

This rearrangement joins TRBV18 to TRBJ1-2; D is ambiguous. Germline V gives CDR1 KGHSH, CDR2 LQKENI. The CDR3 loop spans 13 amino acids. The V gene lost 4 bases and the J gene lost 5 bases, with 11 bases spanning the gap. The CDR3 DNA is TGTGCCAGCTCACGCCGGGAAGGATATGGCTACACCTTC. Its translation: CASSRREGYGYTF.

V usage is TRBV4-1 and J usage is TRBJ2-1, with D possibly TRBD1 on 5 matching bases. The germline CDR1 and CDR2 sequences are MGHRA and YSYEKL. Trimming removed 6 bases at V and 0 bases at J, with 15 bases between. The CDR3 has 16 residues. CDR3 nucleotides: TGCGCCAGCAGAAAAGCGACAGAGAGCTCCTACAATGAGCAGTTCTTC. This sequence encodes CASRKATESSYNEQFF.

The J gene is TRBJ1-1, the V gene TRBV19; D remains unclear. Deletions cut 6 bases from V and 9 bases from J, with 17 bases between. CDR1 is LNHDA, CDR2 SQIVND, per germline (reference sequence). This CDR3 is 13 amino acids long. The CDR3 DNA follows: TGTGCCAGTAGCCCAAAAGGGAGGAGAAAAGCTTTCTTT. Translating gives CASSPKGRRKAFF.

The chain employs TRBV5-1 and TRBJ1-1; weak D call: TRBD1 (6 bases). Germline V CDR1 and CDR2: SGHRS, YFSETQ. This CDR3 has 15 residues. Between the trimmed V and J ends, which lost 4 bases and 1 base, there was a span of 14 bases. The CDR3 region has the DNA TGCGCCAGCAGCCTCCAGGGGTCTCCGAACACTGAAGCTTTCTTT. As protein: CASSLQGSPNTEAFF.

This clone was recorded a few times. This sequence joins TRBV19 and TRBJ2-4; 8 bases agree with TRBD1. Germline CDR1 and CDR2: LNHDA and SQIVND (reference sequence). The CDR3 runs to 14 residues. V trimming: 5 bases; J trimming: 8 bases; junction bases outside the gene matches: 8. CDR3 sequence (DNA): TGTGCCAGTAGTTTCCCAGGACAGGGACACATTCAGTACTTC. Translated, it gives CASSFPGQGHIQYF.

The rearrangement uses TRBV18 and TRBJ2-5; D not certain. V was clipped by 6 bases and J by 5 bases, with 10 bases between them. This CDR3 has 12 amino acids. The germline CDR1 and CDR2 sequences are KGHSH and LQKENI. In DNA form, the CDR3 reads TGTGCCAGCTCTTCTTCGTCGGAGACCCAGTACTTC. The encoded protein is CASSSSSETQYF.

This clone has a single count. J is TRBJ2-1 and V is TRBV5-6, with 7 bases matching TRBD1. Germline V gene lookup returns CDR1 SGHDT and CDR2 YYEEEE. The CDR3 sequence is 13 residues long. Trimming took 3 bases from V and 6 from J; bases not matched to a gene: 3. The DNA of the CDR3 is TGTGCCAGCAGCTGGACAGGAAGCAATGAGCAGTTCTTC. It specifies CASSWTGSNEQFF.

The chain links TRBV23-1 to TRBJ2-3; 12 nucleotides align to TRBD2. TRBV23-1 falls under the ORF class, with uncertain function. The CDR3 totals 19 residues. Trimming cost V 4 bases and J 8 bases; bases outside gene matches: 19. The CDR3 DNA reads TGCGCCAGCAGTCCCCCGCCCCGCCTAGCGGGGGGGGCTGGGAGTACGCAGTATTTT. It is translated as CASSPPPRLAGGAGSTQYF.

The chain links TRBV6-6 to TRBJ1-1; D is unclear. The CDR3 length is 15 residues. Germline CDR1 is MNHNY and CDR2 is SVGAGI (reference sequence). V was cut by 0 bases and J by 0 bases, with 8 bases left in between. CDR3 in DNA: TGTGCCAGCAGTTACTCCAGAGGATTGAACACTGAAGCTTTCTTT. The encoded protein is CASSYSRGLNTEAFF.

This clone was detected a few times. The V and J genes are TRBV6-1 and TRBJ2-7; D is possibly TRBD1 (6 bases). CDR3 size: 12 residues. V lost 8 bases and J lost 4, with 12 bases in between. Looked up from germline, CDR1 is MNHNS and CDR2 is SASEGT. CDR3 bases: TGTGCCAGCGGAACAGGGTGGTACGAGCAGTACTTC. This encodes CASGTGWYEQYF.

This clone was counted only a few times. J is TRBJ2-1 and V is TRBV18, with 9 bases lining up with TRBD2. The CDR3 consists of 17 residues. Per the germline V gene, CDR1 is KGHSH and CDR2 is LQKENI. J gave up 5 bases and V 0 bases, and 8 bases lay outside the gene matches. CDR3 sequence: CASSPPWGTSSHNEQFF. In nucleotides, the CDR3 is TGTGCCAGCTCACCACCGTGGGGGACTAGCAGCCACAATGAGCAGTTCTTC.

The rearrangement joins TRBV5-1 to TRBJ2-1; the D gene is possibly TRBD2 (6 bases). Germline V lookup: CDR1 SGHRS, CDR2 YFSETQ. V was shortened by 1 base and J by 6 bases, with 8 bases between the two germline ends. The CDR3 covers 13 residues. CDR3 nucleotide sequence: TGCGCCAGCAGCTTGTCGACTAGCAATGAGCAGTTCTTC. Its translation is CASSLSTSNEQFF.

The chain has TRBV7-8 and TRBJ2-7, with 7 bases that match TRBD1. This CDR3 contains 14 residues. J was trimmed by 4 bases and V by 1 base; bases with no gene match: 4. Germline assignment: CDR1 SGHVS and CDR2 FQNEAQ. The CDR3 region is CASSLEGQIYEQYF. The DNA for the CDR3 is TGTGCCAGCAGCTTAGAGGGACAGATATACGAGCAGTACTTC.

In its sample, this clone was seen a few times. The chain uses TRBV2 and TRBJ2-1; a weak D match, TRBD2 (5 bases). V dropped 1 base and J dropped 10 bases, with 8 bases sitting between them. The CDR3 covers 12 residues. From germline, CDR1 is SNHLY and CDR2 FYNNEI. The CDR3 coding sequence is TGTGCCAGCAGTGAAGAGCGGCTCGAGCAGTTCTTC. Residues: CASSEERLEQFF.

The count of this clone is one. This chain uses TRBV5-4 with TRBJ2-7, with no clear D. V was shortened by 0 bases and J by 6 bases, with 7 bases between the two germline ends. CDR3 length: 12 residues. Germline lookup yields CDR1 SGHNT and CDR2 YYREEE (reference sequence). The CDR3 protein is CASSLGVGEQYF. DNA of the CDR3: TGTGCCAGCAGCTTGGGAGTTGGCGAGCAGTACTTC.

The rearrangement uses TRBV19 and TRBJ2-1, with 7 bases fitting TRBD2. Germline V gene lookup returns CDR1 LNHDA and CDR2 SQIVND (reference sequence). The length of the CDR3 is 15 residues. Trimming cost V 3 bases and J 2 bases; bases outside gene matches: 4. For the CDR3, the DNA is TGTGCCAGTAGTATCCAGCGGGGACCCTACAATGAGCAGTTCTTC. Protein: CASSIQRGPYNEQFF.